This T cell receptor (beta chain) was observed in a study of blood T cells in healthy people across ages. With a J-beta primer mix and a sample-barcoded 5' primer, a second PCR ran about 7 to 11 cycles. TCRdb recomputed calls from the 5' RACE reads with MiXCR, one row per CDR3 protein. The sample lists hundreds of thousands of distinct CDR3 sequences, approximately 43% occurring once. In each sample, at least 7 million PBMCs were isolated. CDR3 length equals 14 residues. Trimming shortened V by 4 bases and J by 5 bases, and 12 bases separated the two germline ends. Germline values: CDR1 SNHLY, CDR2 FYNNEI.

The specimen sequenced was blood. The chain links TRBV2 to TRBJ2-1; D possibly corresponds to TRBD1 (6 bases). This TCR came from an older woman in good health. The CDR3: CASSGGLTNNEQFF. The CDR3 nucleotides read TGTGCCAGCAGTGGGGGGCTTACCAACAATGAGCAGTTCTTC.